What follows is one TCR beta chain and its context. The antigen remains undetermined. The source of the sample is a study of T-cell reconstitution after alpha-beta-depleted transplantation in children. Study results and caveats: Roughly two months post-transplant, alpha-beta T cells reportedly originated from several hundred graft clones that had expanded.

Library preparation (for TCRbeta) was performed with unique molecular identifiers. TCRdb reprocessed the PCR reads with MiXCR, giving one entry per CDR3 protein. The sample has around 700,000 distinct CDR3 sequences, around 13% seen once. This sample comprised PBMCs, obtained before TCRalphabeta/CD19-depleted stem cell transplant. The TCR originated in a girl aged 2-10 years with congenital amegakaryocytic thrombocytopenia, due to receive a stem cell transplant.

The CDR3 DNA is TGTGCCAGCAGCTTAGGGTTCAGGAACACTGAAGCTTTCTTT. Protein: CASSLGFRNTEAFF. The chain combines TRBV7-6 with TRBJ1-1; D is unclear. Germline V gives CDR1 SGHVS, CDR2 FNYEAQ. With 1 base removed from V and 1 base from J, the gap between germline ends came to 7 bases. The CDR3 spans 14 residues.